Detailed here is one TCR beta chain. This specimen comes from a study of blood T cell repertoires in COVID-19. The CDR3 runs 13 residues. Germline values: CDR1 GTSNPN, CDR2 SVGIG (reference sequence). The ends were cut back, 1 base at V and 4 bases at J, with 8 bases in the middle. Per the authors' pipeline: It was from reference gene primer amplification that nucleated cell counts were estimated. Produced via immunoSEQ multiplex PCR; TCRdb's table is partial and in-frame only. The V and J calls and clone size come from that table; D and trimming were worked out from the DNA. The sample lists about 180,000 clones, about 81% occurring once.

Specimen: peripheral blood. The source is a woman aged 70-85 years with acute or convalescent COVID-19. The chain combines TRBV30 with TRBJ1-5; D not certain. The CDR3 loop reads CAWSGEPNQPQHF. In DNA form, the CDR3 reads TGTGCCTGGAGTGGAGAGCCTAATCAGCCCCAGCATTTT.